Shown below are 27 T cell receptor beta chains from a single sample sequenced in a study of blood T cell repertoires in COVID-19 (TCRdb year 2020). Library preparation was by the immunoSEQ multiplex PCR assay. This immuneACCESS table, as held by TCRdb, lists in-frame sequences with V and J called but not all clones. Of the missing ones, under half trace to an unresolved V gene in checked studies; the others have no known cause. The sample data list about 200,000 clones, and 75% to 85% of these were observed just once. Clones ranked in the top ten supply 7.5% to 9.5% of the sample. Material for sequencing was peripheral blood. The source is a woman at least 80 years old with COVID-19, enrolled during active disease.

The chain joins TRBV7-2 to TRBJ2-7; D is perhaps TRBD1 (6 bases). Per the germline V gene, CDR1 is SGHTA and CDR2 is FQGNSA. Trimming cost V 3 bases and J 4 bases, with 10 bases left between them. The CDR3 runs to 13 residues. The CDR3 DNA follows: TGTGCCAGCAGCTTCACACAGGGTTACGAGCAGTACTTC. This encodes CASSFTQGYEQYF.

As DNA, the CDR3 is TGTGCCGGGGGTCCTGGCGGGGGGTCGAATACGCAGTATTTT. It yields the protein CAGGPGGGSNTQYF. The genes are TRBV19 and TRBJ2-3, with 8 bases matching TRBD2. CDR1 and CDR2 (germline): LNHDA, SQIVND (reference sequence). CDR3 length: 14 amino acids. The V and J ends lost 11 bases and 7 bases, in that order; junction bases with no gene match: 14.

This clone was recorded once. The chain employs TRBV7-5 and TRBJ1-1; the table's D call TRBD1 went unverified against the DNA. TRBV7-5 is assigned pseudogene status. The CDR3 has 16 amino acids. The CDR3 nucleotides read TGTGCCAGAAGCTTACTAAGGGACAGGGAAAGGGAAGAAGCTTTCTTT. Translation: CARSLLRDREREEAFF.

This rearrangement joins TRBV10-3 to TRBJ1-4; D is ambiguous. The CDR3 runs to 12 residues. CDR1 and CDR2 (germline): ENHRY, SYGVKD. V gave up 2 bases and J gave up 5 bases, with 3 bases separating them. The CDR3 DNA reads TGTGCCATCAGTGAGCTCAATGAAAAACTGTTTTTT. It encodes CAISELNEKLFF.

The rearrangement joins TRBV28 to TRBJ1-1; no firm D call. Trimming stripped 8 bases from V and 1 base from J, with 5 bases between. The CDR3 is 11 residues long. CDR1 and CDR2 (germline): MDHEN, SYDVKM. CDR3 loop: CASLGNTEAFF. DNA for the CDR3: TGTGCCAGCCTCGGGAACACTGAAGCTTTCTTT.

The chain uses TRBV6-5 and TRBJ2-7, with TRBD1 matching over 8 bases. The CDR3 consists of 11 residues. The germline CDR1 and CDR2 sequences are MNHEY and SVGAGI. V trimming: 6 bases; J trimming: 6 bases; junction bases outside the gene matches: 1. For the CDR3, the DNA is TGTGCCAGCAGAGACAGGGGCGAGCAGTACTTC. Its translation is CASRDRGEQYF.

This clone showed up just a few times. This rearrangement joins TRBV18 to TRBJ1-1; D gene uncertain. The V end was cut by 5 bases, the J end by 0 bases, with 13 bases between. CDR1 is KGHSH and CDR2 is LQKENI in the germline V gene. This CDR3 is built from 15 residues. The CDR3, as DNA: TGTGCCAGCTCATTCGCACAACCCATGAACACTGAAGCTTTCTTT. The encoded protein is CASSFAQPMNTEAFF.

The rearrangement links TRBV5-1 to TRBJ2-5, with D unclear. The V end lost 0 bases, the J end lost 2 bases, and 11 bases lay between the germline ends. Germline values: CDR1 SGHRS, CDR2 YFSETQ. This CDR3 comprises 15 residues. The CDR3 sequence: CASSLGPTSQETQYF. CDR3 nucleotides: TGCGCCAGCAGCTTGGGCCCCACCAGTCAAGAGACCCAGTACTTC.

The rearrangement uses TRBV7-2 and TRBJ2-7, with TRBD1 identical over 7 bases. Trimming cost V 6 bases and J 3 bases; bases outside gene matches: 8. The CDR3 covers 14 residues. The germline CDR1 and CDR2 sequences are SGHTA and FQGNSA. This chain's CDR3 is CASSSGTAFYEQYF. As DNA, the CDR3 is TGTGCCAGCAGTTCCGGGACAGCCTTCTACGAGCAGTACTTC.

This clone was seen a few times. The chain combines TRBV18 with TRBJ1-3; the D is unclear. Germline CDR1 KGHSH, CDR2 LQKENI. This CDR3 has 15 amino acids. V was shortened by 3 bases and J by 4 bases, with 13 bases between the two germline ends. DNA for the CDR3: TGTGCCAGCTCACCTTCAGTCCCCCAGGGAAACACCATATATTTT. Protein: CASSPSVPQGNTIYF.

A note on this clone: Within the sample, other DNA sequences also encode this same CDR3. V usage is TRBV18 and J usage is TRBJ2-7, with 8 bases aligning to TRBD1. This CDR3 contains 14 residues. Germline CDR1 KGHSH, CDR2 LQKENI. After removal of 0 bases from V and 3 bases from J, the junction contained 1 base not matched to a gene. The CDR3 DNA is TGTGCCAGCTCACCACCCACAGGGGGCTACGAGCAGTACTTC. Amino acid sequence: CASSPPTGGYEQYF.

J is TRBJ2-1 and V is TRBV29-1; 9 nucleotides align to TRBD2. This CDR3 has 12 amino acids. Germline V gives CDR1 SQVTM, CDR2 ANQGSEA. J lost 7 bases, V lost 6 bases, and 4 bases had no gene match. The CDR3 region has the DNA TGCAGCGTGACAACTAGCGGGAATGAGCAGTTCTTC. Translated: CSVTTSGNEQFF.

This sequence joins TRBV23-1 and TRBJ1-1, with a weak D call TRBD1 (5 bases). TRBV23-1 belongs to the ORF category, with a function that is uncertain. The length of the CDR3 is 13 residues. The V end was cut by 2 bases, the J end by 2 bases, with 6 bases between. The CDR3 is CASSQRTNTEAFF. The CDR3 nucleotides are TGCGCCAGCAGTCAAAGGACAAACACTGAAGCTTTCTTT.

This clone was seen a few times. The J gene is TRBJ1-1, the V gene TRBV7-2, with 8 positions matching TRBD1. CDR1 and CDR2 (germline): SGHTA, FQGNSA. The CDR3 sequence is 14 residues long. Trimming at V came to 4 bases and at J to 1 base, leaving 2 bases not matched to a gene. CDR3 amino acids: CASSSTGANTEAFF. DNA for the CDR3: TGTGCCAGCAGCTCGACAGGGGCGAACACTGAAGCTTTCTTT.

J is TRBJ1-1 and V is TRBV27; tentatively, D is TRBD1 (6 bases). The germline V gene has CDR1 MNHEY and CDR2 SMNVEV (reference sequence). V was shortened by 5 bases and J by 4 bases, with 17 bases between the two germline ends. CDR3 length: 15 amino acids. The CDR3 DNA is TGTGCCAGCAGTCCCCAAACAGGGTTGTCCACTGAAGCTTTCTTT. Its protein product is CASSPQTGLSTEAFF.

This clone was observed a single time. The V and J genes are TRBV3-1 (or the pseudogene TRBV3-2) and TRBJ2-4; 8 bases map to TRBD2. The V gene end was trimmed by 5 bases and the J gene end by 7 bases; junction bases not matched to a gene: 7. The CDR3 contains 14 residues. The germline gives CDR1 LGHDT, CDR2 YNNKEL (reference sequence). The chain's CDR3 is CASSSREGRNIQYF. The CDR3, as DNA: TGTGCCAGCAGCTCCCGGGAGGGCCGGAACATTCAGTACTTC.

CDR3 amino acids: CASSSSGGLKETQYF. For the CDR3, the DNA is TGTGCCAGCAGCTCCTCGGGAGGCCTGAAAGAGACCCAGTACTTC. The rearrangement uses TRBV7-8 and TRBJ2-5, with 7 bases matching TRBD2. V trimming: 4 bases; J trimming: 3 bases; junction bases outside the gene matches: 8. The CDR3 totals 15 residues. CDR1 is SGHVS and CDR2 is FQNEAQ in the germline V gene.

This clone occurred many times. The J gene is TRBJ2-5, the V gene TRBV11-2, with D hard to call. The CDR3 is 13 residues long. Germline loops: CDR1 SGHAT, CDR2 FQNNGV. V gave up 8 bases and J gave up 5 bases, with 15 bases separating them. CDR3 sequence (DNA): TGTGCCAGCGAGAGGCTTCCTGGGGAGACCCAGTACTTC. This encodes CASERLPGETQYF. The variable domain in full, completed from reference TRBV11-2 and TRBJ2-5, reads EAGVAQSPRYKIIEKRQSVAFWCNPISGHATLYWYQQILGQGPKLLIQFQNNGVVDDSQLPKDRFSAERLKGVDSTLKIQPAKLEDSAVYLCASERLPGETQYFGPGTRLLVL.

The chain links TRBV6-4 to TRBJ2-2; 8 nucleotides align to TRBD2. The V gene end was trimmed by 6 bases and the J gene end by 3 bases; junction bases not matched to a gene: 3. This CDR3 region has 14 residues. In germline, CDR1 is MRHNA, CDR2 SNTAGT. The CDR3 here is CASREAGDTGELFF. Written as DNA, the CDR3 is TGTGCCAGCAGAGAAGCGGGAGACACCGGGGAGCTGTTTTTT.

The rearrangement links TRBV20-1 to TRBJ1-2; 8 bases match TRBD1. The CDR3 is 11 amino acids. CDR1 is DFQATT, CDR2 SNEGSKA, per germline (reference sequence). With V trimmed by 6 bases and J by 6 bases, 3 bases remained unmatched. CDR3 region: CSAGQGDGYTF. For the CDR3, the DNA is TGCAGTGCAGGACAGGGTGATGGCTACACCTTC.

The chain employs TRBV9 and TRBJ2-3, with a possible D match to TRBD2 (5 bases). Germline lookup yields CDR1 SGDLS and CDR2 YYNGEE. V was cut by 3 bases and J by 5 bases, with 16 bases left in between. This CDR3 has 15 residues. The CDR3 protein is CASSAGMTLLDTQYF. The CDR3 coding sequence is TGTGCCAGCAGCGCCGGGATGACCCTTCTAGATACGCAGTATTTT.

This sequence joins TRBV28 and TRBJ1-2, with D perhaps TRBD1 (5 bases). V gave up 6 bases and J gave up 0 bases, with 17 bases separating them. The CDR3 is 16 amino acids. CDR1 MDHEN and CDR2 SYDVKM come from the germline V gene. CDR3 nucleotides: TGTGCCAGCAGGGTCGAAGGGGCGGCACCTAACTATGGCTACACCTTC. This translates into CASRVEGAAPNYGYTF.

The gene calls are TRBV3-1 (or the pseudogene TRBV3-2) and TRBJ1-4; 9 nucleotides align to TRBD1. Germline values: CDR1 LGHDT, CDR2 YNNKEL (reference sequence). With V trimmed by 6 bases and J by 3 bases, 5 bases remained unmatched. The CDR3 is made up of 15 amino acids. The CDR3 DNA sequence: TGTGCCAGCAGGGGGACAGGGAGAGCTAATGAAAAACTGTTTTTT. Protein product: CASRGTGRANEKLFF.

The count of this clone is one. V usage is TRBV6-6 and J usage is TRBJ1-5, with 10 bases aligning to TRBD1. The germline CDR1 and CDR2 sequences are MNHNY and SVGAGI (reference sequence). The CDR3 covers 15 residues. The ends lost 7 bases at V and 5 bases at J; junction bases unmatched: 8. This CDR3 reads CASNWEGQGYQPQHF. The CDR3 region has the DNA TGTGCCAGCAACTGGGAGGGACAGGGGTATCAGCCCCAGCATTTT.

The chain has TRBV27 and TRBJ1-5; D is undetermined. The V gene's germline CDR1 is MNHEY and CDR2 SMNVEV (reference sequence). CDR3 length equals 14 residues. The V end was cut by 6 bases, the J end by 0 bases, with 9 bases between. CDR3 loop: CASRLTYSNQPQHF. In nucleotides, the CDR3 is TGTGCCAGCAGACTGACTTATAGCAATCAGCCCCAGCATTTT.

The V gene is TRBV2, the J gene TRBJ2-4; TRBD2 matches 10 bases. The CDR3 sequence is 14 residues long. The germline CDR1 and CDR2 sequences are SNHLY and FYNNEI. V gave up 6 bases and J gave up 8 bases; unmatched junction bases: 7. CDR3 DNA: TGTGCCAGCAGGGGAATAGCGGGGGGACACATTCAGTACTTC. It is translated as CASRGIAGGHIQYF.

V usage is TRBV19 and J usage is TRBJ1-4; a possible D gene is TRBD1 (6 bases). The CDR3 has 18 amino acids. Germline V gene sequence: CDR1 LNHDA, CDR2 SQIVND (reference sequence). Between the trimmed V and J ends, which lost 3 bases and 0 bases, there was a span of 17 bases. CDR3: CASSITGYDPATNEKLFF. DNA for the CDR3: TGTGCCAGTAGTATTACAGGGTACGACCCTGCAACTAATGAAAAACTGTTTTTT.